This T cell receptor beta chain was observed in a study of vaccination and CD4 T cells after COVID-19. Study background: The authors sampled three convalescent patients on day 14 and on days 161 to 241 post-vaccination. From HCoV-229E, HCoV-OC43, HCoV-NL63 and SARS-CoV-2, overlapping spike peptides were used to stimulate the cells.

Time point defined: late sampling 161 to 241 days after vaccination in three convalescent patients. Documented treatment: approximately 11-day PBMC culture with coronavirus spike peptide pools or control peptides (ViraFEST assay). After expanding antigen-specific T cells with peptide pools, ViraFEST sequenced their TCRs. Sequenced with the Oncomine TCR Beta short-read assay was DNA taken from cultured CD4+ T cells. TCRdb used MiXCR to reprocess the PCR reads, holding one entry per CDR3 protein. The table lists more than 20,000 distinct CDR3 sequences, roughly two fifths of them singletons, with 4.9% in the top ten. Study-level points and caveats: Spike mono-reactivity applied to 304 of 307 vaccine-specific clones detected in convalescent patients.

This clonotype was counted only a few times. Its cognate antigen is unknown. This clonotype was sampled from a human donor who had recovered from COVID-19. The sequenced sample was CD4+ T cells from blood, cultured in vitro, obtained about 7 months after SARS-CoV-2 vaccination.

CDR3 in amino acids: CASSFLTSGLYNEQFF. DNA of the CDR3: TGTGCCAGCAGCTTCCTCACTAGCGGGCTTTACAATGAGCAGTTCTTC. The chain has TRBV7-6 and TRBJ2-1; 9 bases agree with TRBD2. V lost 3 bases to trimming and J lost 4 bases; unmatched junction nucleotides: 7. The CDR3 runs to 16 residues. CDR1 and CDR2 (germline): SGHVS, FNYEAQ.